Shown below are 2 T cell receptor beta chains from a single sample sequenced in a study of T cell responses to AZD1222 COVID-19 vaccine. Generated by immunoSEQ multiplex PCR, the TCRdb table keeps only in-frame clones and is missing some. This table has approximately 68,000 clones, approximately 90% appearing once. Sequencing was performed on peripheral blood, taken 28 days after the second dose of the MenACWY control vaccine. The receptors were sampled from an adult who received the MenACWY meningococcal vaccine as a control.

This rearrangement joins TRBV28 to TRBJ2-7; no clear D gene. V dropped 2 bases and J dropped 4 bases, with 6 bases sitting between them. The CDR3 consists of 12 residues. Germline CDR1 and CDR2: MDHEN and SYDVKM. Here the CDR3 reads CASSLRTYEQYF. The CDR3 DNA reads as TGTGCCAGCAGTTTACGAACTTACGAGCAGTACTTC.

As concerns this clone: Within the sample, other DNA sequences also encode this same CDR3. The V and J genes are TRBV7-2 and TRBJ2-2; D ambiguous. Per germline, CDR1 SGHTA and CDR2 FQGNSA. The CDR3 is 14 residues long. Trimming removed 0 bases at V and 1 base at J, with 3 bases between. The CDR3 here is CASSLAGNTGELFF. Here the CDR3 DNA reads TGTGCCAGCAGCTTAGCAGGGAACACCGGGGAGCTGTTTTTT.